Listed below are T cell receptor beta chains from one sample, sequenced in a study of cytomegalovirus exposure and HLA in healthy donors. Profiling relied on immunoSEQ multiplex PCR, and the TCRdb table lists in-frame clones only, not all of them. The data show 150,000 to 200,000 clones, under 90% seen once. What was sequenced was PBMCs. The receptors were sampled from a woman between 18 and 29 years old in good health and CMV-seropositive. CDR3s include the opening cysteine and the closing phenylalanine or tryptophan. D genes are given only for firm matches. Not every row has a clone size; where given, it reads once, few, many or a size class.

d_gene: TRBD1; abundance: -; v_gene: TRBV29-1; j_gene: TRBJ2-2; CDR3nt: TGCAGCGTTGAGGACAGGGCGAACACCGGGGAGCTGTTTTTT; CDR3aa: CSVEDRANTGELFF
d_gene: -; abundance: -; v_gene: TRBV19; j_gene: TRBJ1-1; CDR3nt: TGTGCCAGTAGTATTTGGCAGTTGAACACTGAAGCTTTCTTT; CDR3aa: CASSIWQLNTEAFF
d_gene: -; abundance: -; v_gene: TRBV28; j_gene: TRBJ1-1; CDR3nt: TGTGCCAGCAGTTTACGGCGGGTAGCGAACACTGAAGCTTTCTTT; CDR3aa: CASSLRRVANTEAFF
d_gene: -; abundance: -; v_gene: TRBV28; j_gene: TRBJ2-3; CDR3nt: TGTGCCAGCAGAACCCGGCAGCGGGCGCGCACAGATACGCAGTATTTT; CDR3aa: CASRTRQRARTDTQYF
d_gene: TRBD1; abundance: -; v_gene: TRBV19; j_gene: TRBJ1-2; CDR3nt: TGTGCCAGTAGTATTCTAGGGACAGGGCAAAATAGCTACACCTTC; CDR3aa: CASSILGTGQNSYTF
d_gene: -; abundance: -; v_gene: TRBV7-2; j_gene: TRBJ2-5; CDR3nt: TGTGCCAGCAGCGCCGGAGGGTCGGTGGGGACCCAGTACTTC; CDR3aa: CASSAGGSVGTQYF
d_gene: TRBD2; abundance: once; v_gene: TRBV5-4; j_gene: TRBJ2-3; CDR3nt: TGTGCCAGCCCAGGTACTAGCGGGAGTATCAGCACAGATACGCAGTATTTT; CDR3aa: CASPGTSGSISTDTQYF
d_gene: TRBD2; abundance: once; v_gene: TRBV9; j_gene: TRBJ2-1; CDR3nt: TGTGCCAGCAGCCAGCCGAACGGTCGGGGGGATGAGCAGTTCTTC; CDR3aa: CASSQPNGRGDEQFF
d_gene: TRBD1; abundance: -; v_gene: TRBV10-3; j_gene: TRBJ2-3; CDR3nt: TGTGCCATCGACGACAGGGGGAACACAGATACGCAGTATTTT; CDR3aa: CAIDDRGNTDTQYF
d_gene: -; abundance: -; v_gene: TRBV18; j_gene: TRBJ2-7; CDR3nt: TGTGCCAGCTCCGGAGGCCTTTTGCTGGGAGATGATGCCTACGAGCAGTACTTC; CDR3aa: CASSGGLLLGDDAYEQYF
d_gene: TRBD2; abundance: -; v_gene: TRBV28; j_gene: TRBJ2-3; CDR3nt: TGTGCCAGCAGTTTATGGCAAAGCGGGAGGAAGGAAGGGACAGATACGCAGTATTTT; CDR3aa: CASSLWQSGRKEGTDTQYF
d_gene: TRBD2; abundance: -; v_gene: TRBV6-5; j_gene: TRBJ2-5; CDR3nt: TGTGCCAGCAGTTACTCGCGGGGGAAAGAGACCCAGTACTTC; CDR3aa: CASSYSRGKETQYF
d_gene: TRBD1; abundance: -; v_gene: TRBV10-3; j_gene: TRBJ2-7; CDR3nt: TGTGCCATCAGTGACCTCGGGACAGGAACTTACGAGCAGTACTTC; CDR3aa: CAISDLGTGTYEQYF
d_gene: -; abundance: -; v_gene: TRBV18; j_gene: TRBJ2-3; CDR3nt: TGTGCCAGCTCACCACAAGGGGGTCATGCAGATACGCAGTATTTT; CDR3aa: CASSPQGGHADTQYF
d_gene: TRBD1; abundance: -; v_gene: TRBV15; j_gene: TRBJ2-1; CDR3nt: TGTGCCACCAGCAGAGATCCGACCGGGACAGTGGGTCCCAAGGATGAGCAGTTCTTC; CDR3aa: CATSRDPTGTVGPKDEQFF
d_gene: TRBD2; abundance: -; v_gene: TRBV30; j_gene: TRBJ2-1; CDR3nt: TGTGCCTGGGGGCTCGGGACTAGTGGCAATGAGCAGTTCTTC; CDR3aa: CAWGLGTSGNEQFF
d_gene: -; abundance: -; v_gene: TRBV5-6; j_gene: TRBJ1-1; CDR3nt: TGTGCCAGCAGCATACACCAGAATGAAGCTTTCTTT; CDR3aa: CASSIHQNEAFF
d_gene: TRBD1; abundance: -; v_gene: TRBV6-5; j_gene: TRBJ2-7; CDR3nt: TGTGCCAGCACCCGGACAGGCCCCGTCTACGAGCAGTACTTC; CDR3aa: CASTRTGPVYEQYF
d_gene: TRBD1; abundance: -; v_gene: TRBV10-3; j_gene: TRBJ1-2; CDR3nt: TGTGCCATCAGTGAAGGGACAGGGGTCCTCTATGGCTACACCTTC; CDR3aa: CAISEGTGVLYGYTF
d_gene: TRBD2; abundance: few; v_gene: TRBV6-1; j_gene: TRBJ2-1; CDR3nt: TGTGCCAGCACGCTAGCGGAATACAATGAGCAGTTCTTC; CDR3aa: CASTLAEYNEQFF
d_gene: TRBD1; abundance: -; v_gene: TRBV6-6; j_gene: TRBJ2-7; CDR3nt: TGTGCCAGCAGAGACAGGGTCTACGAGCAGTACTTC; CDR3aa: CASRDRVYEQYF
d_gene: TRBD1; abundance: -; v_gene: TRBV29-1; j_gene: TRBJ2-7; CDR3nt: TGCAGCGTTAGGACAGGACTCTACGAGCAGTACTTC; CDR3aa: CSVRTGLYEQYF
d_gene: -; abundance: -; v_gene: TRBV6-1; j_gene: TRBJ1-4; CDR3nt: TGTGCCAGCAAGTCCAGTAATGAAAAACTGTTTTTT; CDR3aa: CASKSSNEKLFF
d_gene: -; abundance: -; v_gene: TRBV13; j_gene: TRBJ1-2; CDR3nt: TGTGCCAGCAGCTTAGGCAGGGGTCTTTCCGGCTACACCTTC; CDR3aa: CASSLGRGLSGYTF
d_gene: TRBD1; abundance: -; v_gene: TRBV9; j_gene: TRBJ2-1; CDR3nt: TGTGCCAGCAGCGCCGCCGGGACAGGGTACCATGAGCAGTTCTTC; CDR3aa: CASSAAGTGYHEQFF
d_gene: -; abundance: -; v_gene: TRBV7-6; j_gene: TRBJ1-1; CDR3nt: TGTGCCAGCAGCGTTGGGACAATAAACACTGAAGCTTTCTTT; CDR3aa: CASSVGTINTEAFF
d_gene: -; abundance: few; v_gene: TRBV6-5; j_gene: TRBJ2-7; CDR3nt: TGTGCCAGCAGTTACGGGAGTTTCTACGAGCAGTACTTC; CDR3aa: CASSYGSFYEQYF
d_gene: -; abundance: once; v_gene: TRBV11-3; j_gene: TRBJ2-7; CDR3nt: TGTGCCAGCAGCTCTACTAGTTACGAGCAGTACTTC; CDR3aa: CASSSTSYEQYF
d_gene: -; abundance: -; v_gene: TRBV5-1; j_gene: TRBJ1-1; CDR3nt: TGCGCCAGCAGCTTGGTCCCCACGGGCACTGAAGCTTTCTTT; CDR3aa: CASSLVPTGTEAFF
d_gene: -; abundance: -; v_gene: TRBV19; j_gene: TRBJ1-4; CDR3nt: TGTGCCAGTAGTAGGAGGGATTCCGATGAAAAACTGTTTTTT; CDR3aa: CASSRRDSDEKLFF
d_gene: -; abundance: -; v_gene: TRBV2; j_gene: TRBJ1-2; CDR3nt: TGTGCCAGCACTCCCTCCTTAATTTCTAACTATGGCTACACCTTC; CDR3aa: CASTPSLISNYGYTF